The 23 T cell receptor beta chains presented below share a single source sample, sequenced in a study of blood T cells in healthy people across ages (dated by TCRdb to the mid-2010s). Libraries were made using 5' RACE. Sequencing was performed on an Illumina HiSeq 2500. A second PCR of roughly 6 to 12 cycles was run with a J-beta primer mix and a sample-barcoded 5' primer. TCRdb passed the public sequencing reads through fastp at Q25 and MiXCR, retaining productive beta sequences. Rows are unified per CDR3 protein, each entry keeping the most common DNA and genes. This sample comprises more than 750,000 distinct CDR3 sequences, 25% to 35% of them detected only once. The ten largest clones capture around 9.6% of the sample. The sample also formed part of further work on T cells of mothers and their children.

The specimen sequenced was blood. The receptor set was obtained from a woman aged 40 to 55 in good health.

The table lists this clonotype with many counts. J is TRBJ2-1 and V is TRBV12-3 or TRBV12-4; 11 bases are a match to TRBD1. The CDR3 covers 14 residues. J gave up 9 bases and V 5 bases, and 6 bases lay outside the gene matches. CDR3 in DNA: TGTGCCAGCAGTGCGGACAGGGGGCGTGGTGAGCAGTTCTTC. It specifies CASSADRGRGEQFF.

This clonotype was seen ten or more times. The junction shows a germline mismatch at one end, possibly a read error. V is TRBV5-1 and J is TRBJ2-7; 8 nucleotides match TRBD1. This CDR3 has 14 residues. Germline CDR1 reads SGHRS; CDR2 reads YFSETQ. The CDR3 sequence is CASSLGQGAFEQYF. The CDR3 DNA follows: TGTGCCAGCAGCTTAGGGCAGGGGGCGTTCGAGCAGTACTTC. The variable domain in full, completed from reference TRBV5-1 and TRBJ2-7, reads KAGVTQTPRYLIKTRGQQVTLSCSPISGHRSVSWYQQTPGQGLQFLFEYFSETQRNKGNFPGRFSGRQFSNSRSEMNVSTLELGDSALYLCASSLGQGAFEQYFGPGTRLTVT.

This clonotype was recorded at least ten times. The J gene is TRBJ2-7, the V gene TRBV20-1, with 11 bases matching TRBD1. CDR3 length: 14 residues. CDR1 and CDR2 (germline): DFQATT, SNEGSKA (reference sequence). The ends lost 3 bases at V and 7 bases at J; junction bases unmatched: 8. CDR3: CSARGDRGLGEQYF. CDR3 DNA: TGCAGTGCTAGGGGGGACAGGGGGTTAGGGGAGCAGTACTTC.

This clonotype was seen a handful of times. The chain links TRBV4-1 to TRBJ2-2; D possibly corresponds to TRBD2 (6 bases). Deletions cut 4 bases from V and 6 bases from J, with 18 bases between. The CDR3 consists of 16 residues. CDR1 and CDR2 from the germline V gene are MGHRA and YSYEKL. CDR3 region: CASSPPDGGKAGELFF. The CDR3 coding sequence is TGCGCCAGCAGCCCACCAGACGGGGGAAAAGCCGGGGAGCTGTTTTTT.

This clonotype was observed a few times. This rearrangement joins TRBV10-3 to TRBJ1-3; D unclear. Trimming shortened V by 0 bases and J by 0 bases, and 6 bases separated the two germline ends. The CDR3 sequence is 15 residues long. Germline CDR1 ENHRY, CDR2 SYGVKD. Here the CDR3 reads CAISESTNSGNTIYF. CDR3 sequence (DNA): TGTGCCATCAGTGAGTCCACAAACTCTGGAAACACCATATATTTT.

The chain joins TRBV12-3 or TRBV12-4 to TRBJ2-5; D is perhaps TRBD2 (7 bases). V lost 5 bases and J lost 1, with 20 bases in between. CDR3 length equals 17 residues. The CDR3 sequence: CASSRGLAGASQETQYF. The CDR3 bases are TGTGCCAGCAGTCGTGGACTGGCGGGGGCCAGCCAAGAGACCCAGTACTTC.

V is TRBV5-5 and J is TRBJ1-1; TRBD1 is a possible D gene (6 bases). Trimming shortened V by 2 bases and J by 0 bases, and 11 bases separated the two germline ends. CDR1 SGHKS and CDR2 YYEKEE come from the germline V gene (reference sequence). The CDR3 has 15 amino acids. The CDR3 region has the DNA TGTGCCAGCAGCTTTTACGAGGGGGTGAACACTGAAGCTTTCTTT. Protein product: CASSFYEGVNTEAFF.

On this clonotype itself: A junction end diverges from the germline sequence, so it may reflect a read error. The CDR3 DNA follows: TGTGCTAGCAGCCCGTTTGGGGGGGGGCCAGATACGCAGTATTTT. Translated: CASSPFGGGPDTQYF. V gene TRBV7-7 combines with J gene TRBJ2-3; D may be TRBD2 (7 bases). Germline CDR1 is SSHAT and CDR2 is FNYEAQ (reference sequence). The CDR3 is made up of 15 amino acids.

The genes are TRBV5-1 and TRBJ2-2; 9 bases map to TRBD1. Trimming cost V 6 bases and J 1 base; bases outside gene matches: 4. Germline V gene data show CDR1 as SGHRS and CDR2 as YFSETQ. CDR3 length: 15 residues. Here the CDR3 DNA reads TGCGCCAGCAACTGGGGACAGGGGAACACCGGGGAGCTGTTTTTT. As protein: CASNWGQGNTGELFF.

This clonotype was observed at least ten times. The chain combines TRBV5-6 with TRBJ2-7; maybe TRBD1 (5 bases). The germline V gene encodes CDR1 SGHDT and CDR2 YYEEEE. Trimming stripped 0 bases from V and 3 bases from J, with 10 bases between. The CDR3 contains 14 residues. CDR3 protein: CASSLGQGIYEQYF. CDR3 DNA sequence: TGTGCCAGCAGCTTGGGGCAGGGTATCTACGAGCAGTACTTC.

This clonotype was detected ten times or more. This rearrangement joins TRBV4-1 to TRBJ1-2, with D maybe TRBD1 (5 bases). Looked up from germline, CDR1 is MGHRA and CDR2 is YSYEKL. The ends were cut back, 1 base at V and 3 bases at J, with 12 bases in the middle. This CDR3 contains 15 residues. CDR3 bases: TGCGCCAGCAGCCAAGTCCAGACGGGGGACTATGGCTACACCTTC. Its protein is CASSQVQTGDYGYTF.

The chain has TRBV6-2 or TRBV6-3 and TRBJ1-2; D uncertain. V shed 8 bases and J shed 4 bases, with 14 bases lying between them. The CDR3 contains 13 residues. Looked up from germline, CDR1 is MNHEY and CDR2 is SVGEGT. CDR3 protein: CASGYGRLYGYTF. The CDR3 DNA reads TGTGCCAGCGGGTATGGACGGCTCTATGGCTACACCTTC.

This clonotype showed up many times. This chain joins TRBV24-1 and TRBJ2-1; 11 positions agree with TRBD2. Germline assignment: CDR1 KGHDR and CDR2 SFDVKD. The CDR3 has 16 amino acids. J was trimmed by 6 bases and V by 4 bases; bases with no gene match: 7. CDR3 in amino acids: CATSDQLAGAFNEQFF. The DNA for the CDR3 is TGTGCCACCAGTGACCAACTAGCGGGGGCTTTCAATGAGCAGTTCTTC.

This clonotype has only a few counts. The V call is TRBV14, the J call TRBJ2-5; 8 bases map to TRBD1. Germline CDR1 and CDR2: SGHDN and FVKESK. CDR3 length equals 16 residues. Losses at the gene ends were 4 bases for V and 5 bases for J; bases not matched to a gene: 12. The CDR3 loop reads CASSPDMGQVLETQYF. The CDR3 DNA reads TGTGCCAGCAGCCCGGATATGGGACAGGTATTGGAGACCCAGTACTTC.

The V and J genes are TRBV9 and TRBJ2-3, with TRBD1 identical over 8 bases. V was clipped by 4 bases and J by 4 bases; unmatched bases: 11. Germline V gene lookup returns CDR1 SGDLS and CDR2 YYNGEE. The CDR3 runs 16 residues. CDR3 loop: CASSISADRVPDTQYF. The CDR3 region has the DNA TGTGCCAGCAGCATATCCGCGGACAGGGTCCCAGATACGCAGTATTTT.

This clonotype occurred many times. The chain is built from TRBV29-1 and TRBJ1-5, with D hard to call. The CDR3 spans 12 residues. Germline lookup yields CDR1 SQVTM and CDR2 ANQGSEA. The germline V and J ends were trimmed by 5 bases and 0 bases, with 5 bases remaining between them. The CDR3 DNA is TGCAGCGTTCGCGGTAGCAATCAGCCCCAGCATTTT. This encodes CSVRGSNQPQHF.

V and J are TRBV7-2 and TRBJ2-3, with TRBD1 matching over 7 bases. Germline loops: CDR1 SGHTA, CDR2 FQGNSA. This CDR3 region has 16 residues. V was pared by 2 bases and J by 2 bases, with 7 bases of the junction left unmatched. The CDR3 spells CASSLIGQEPTDTQYF. CDR3 coding DNA: TGTGCCAGCAGCTTAATTGGACAGGAGCCCACAGATACGCAGTATTTT.

The V gene is TRBV27, the J gene TRBJ2-6; no reliable D call. V gave up 5 bases and J gave up 0 bases, with 17 bases separating them. From germline, CDR1 is MNHEY and CDR2 SMNVEV (reference sequence). The CDR3 is 18 amino acids. CDR3 loop: CASSPGRTGRSGANVLTF. DNA of the CDR3: TGTGCCAGCAGTCCCGGACGAACTGGACGCTCTGGGGCCAACGTCCTGACTTTC.

The chain has TRBV7-8 and TRBJ1-5, with no clear D. The ends were cut back, 1 base at V and 4 bases at J, with 17 bases in the middle. Per the germline V gene, CDR1 is SGHVS and CDR2 is FQNEAQ. The CDR3 sequence is 17 residues long. In nucleotides, the CDR3 is TGTGCCAGCAGCTTAGGGGTCCAGTTCATGGGAAATCAGCCCCAGCATTTT. Residues: CASSLGVQFMGNQPQHF.

The sample holds many counts of this clonotype. The chain couples TRBV4-1 to TRBJ2-5, with D perhaps matching TRBD2 (5 bases). The CDR3 spans 14 residues. Germline-derived CDR1 and CDR2 are MGHRA and YSYEKL. The ends were cut back, 1 base at V and 3 bases at J, with 9 bases in the middle. The CDR3 DNA reads TGCGCCAGCAGCCAAGTCTCACTAGAAGAGACCCAGTACTTC. Translated, it gives CASSQVSLEETQYF.

This clonotype was picked up many times. V and J are TRBV12-3 or TRBV12-4 and TRBJ1-4; the D gene is possibly TRBD1 (5 bases). V was cut by 1 base and J by 7 bases, with 10 bases left in between. The CDR3 is 14 residues long. CDR3 in amino acids: CASSLGVRGEKLFF. CDR3 DNA: TGTGCCAGCAGTTTAGGGGTGAGGGGTGAAAAACTGTTTTTT.

Concerning this clonotype itself: A much larger clone lies a single base off, so this may be a read error. The chain has TRBV4-3 and TRBJ2-1, with 7 bases matching TRBD2. The DNA end favors TRBJ2-7, so the J call may be wrong. The CDR3 is made up of 15 amino acids. The germline gives CDR1 LGHNA, CDR2 YSLEER. DNA for the CDR3: TGCGCCAGCAGCCAAGATTTCCTAGCGGACAATGAGCAGTACTTC. Encoded protein: CASSQDFLADNEQYF.

V is TRBV6-1 and J is TRBJ1-2, with D unresolved. The CDR3 runs to 16 residues. CDR1 is MNHNS and CDR2 is SASEGT in the germline V gene. V was shortened by 2 bases and J by 4 bases, with 17 bases between the two germline ends. The chain's CDR3 is CASSETSMGRSYGYTF. CDR3 bases: TGTGCCAGCAGTGAAACAAGCATGGGTAGGAGCTATGGCTACACCTTC.